This T cell receptor (beta chain) appears in the sequencing data of a study of OX40 agonist ivuxolimab in advanced cancers. Study at large: Checkpoint inhibitors had been given previously to approximately 40% of patients.

Germline assignment: CDR1 SGHAT and CDR2 FQNNGV. Between the trimmed V and J ends, which lost 0 bases and 0 bases, there was a span of 9 bases. The CDR3 contains 15 residues. Measured with immunoSEQ multiplex PCR; TCRdb has only the in-frame clones, and not every one. The data hold around 56,000 clones, with roughly four fifths observed a single time. Details on this clone: Its antigen is not known.

Patients were ruled out by autoimmune disease history or systemic immunosuppression. Points from the study as a whole: Mean expanded clone counts were higher in CD8+ than CD4+ T cells. At 0.1 to 3.0 mg/kg, CD4+ and CD8+ blood T cells expanded clonally by week 6.

The material was CD4+ or CD8+ T cells sorted from blood, obtained in a trial of the OX40 agonist ivuxolimab. This chain connects TRBV11-2 to TRBJ2-7; unclear D gene. The sequence was obtained from an adult with an advanced solid tumor such as melanoma, head and neck, liver or kidney cancer. CDR3 protein: CASSLEAESSYEQYF. The CDR3 DNA is TGTGCCAGCAGCTTAGAGGCCGAATCCTCCTACGAGCAGTACTTC.